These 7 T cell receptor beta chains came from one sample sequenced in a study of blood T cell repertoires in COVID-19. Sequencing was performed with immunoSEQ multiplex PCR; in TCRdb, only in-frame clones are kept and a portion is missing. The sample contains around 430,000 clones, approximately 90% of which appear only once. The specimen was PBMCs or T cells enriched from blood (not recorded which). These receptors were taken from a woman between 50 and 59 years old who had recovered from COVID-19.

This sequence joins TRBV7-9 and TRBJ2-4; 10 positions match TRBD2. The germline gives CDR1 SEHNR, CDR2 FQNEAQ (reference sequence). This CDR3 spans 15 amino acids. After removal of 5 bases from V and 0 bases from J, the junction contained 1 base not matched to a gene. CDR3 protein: CASSRTSGAKNIQYF. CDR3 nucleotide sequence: TGTGCCAGCAGCCGGACTAGCGGAGCCAAAAACATTCAGTACTTC.

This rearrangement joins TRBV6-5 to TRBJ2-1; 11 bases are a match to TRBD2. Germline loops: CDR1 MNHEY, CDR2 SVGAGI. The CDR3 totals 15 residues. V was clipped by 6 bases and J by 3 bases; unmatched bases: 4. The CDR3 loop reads CASRTTSGVYNEQFF. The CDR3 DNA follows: TGTGCCAGCAGAACGACTAGCGGGGTCTACAATGAGCAGTTCTTC.

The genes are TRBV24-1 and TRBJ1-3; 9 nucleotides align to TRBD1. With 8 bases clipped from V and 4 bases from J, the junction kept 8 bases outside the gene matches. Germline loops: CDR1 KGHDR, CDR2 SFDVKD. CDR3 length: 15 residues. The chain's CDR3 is CATTAGTGNGNTIYF. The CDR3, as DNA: TGTGCCACCACGGCCGGGACAGGGAACGGAAACACCATATATTTT.

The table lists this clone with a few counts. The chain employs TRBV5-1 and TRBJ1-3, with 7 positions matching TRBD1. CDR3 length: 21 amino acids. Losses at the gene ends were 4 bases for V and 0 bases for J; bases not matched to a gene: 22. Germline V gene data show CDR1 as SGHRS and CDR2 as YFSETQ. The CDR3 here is CASSRTTSTRTGLSSGNTIYF. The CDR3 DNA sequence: TGCGCCAGCAGCAGGACTACCTCAACAAGGACAGGCCTTAGCTCTGGAAACACCATATATTTT.

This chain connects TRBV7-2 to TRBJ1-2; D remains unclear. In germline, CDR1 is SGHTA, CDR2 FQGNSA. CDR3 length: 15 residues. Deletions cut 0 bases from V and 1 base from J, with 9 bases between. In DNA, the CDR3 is TGTGCCAGCAGCTTAGCACAGCAGTTTAACTATGGCTACACCTTC. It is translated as CASSLAQQFNYGYTF.

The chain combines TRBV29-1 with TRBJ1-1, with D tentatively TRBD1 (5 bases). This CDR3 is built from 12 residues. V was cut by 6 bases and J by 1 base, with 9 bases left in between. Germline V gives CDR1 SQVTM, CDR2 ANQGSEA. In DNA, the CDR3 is TGCAGCGTGGGACTGAAGAACACTGAAGCTTTCTTT. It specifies CSVGLKNTEAFF.

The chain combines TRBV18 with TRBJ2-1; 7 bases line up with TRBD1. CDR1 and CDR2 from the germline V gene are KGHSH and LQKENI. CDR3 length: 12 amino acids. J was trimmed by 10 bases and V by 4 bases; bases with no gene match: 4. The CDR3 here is CASSQQGYEQFF. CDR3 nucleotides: TGTGCCAGCTCACAACAGGGGTACGAGCAGTTCTTC.